One sample yielded the 21 T cell receptor beta chains listed below, sequenced in a study of blood T cells in healthy people across ages. Together with a sample-barcoded 5' primer, a J-beta primer mix was included in a second PCR lasting about 7 to 11 cycles. MiXCR was run by TCRdb on the 5' RACE reads, yielding one entry per CDR3 protein. Of about 1.4 million distinct CDR3 sequences listed, 55% to 75% are singletons. The sample was blood. The receptors shown here come from a man aged 18-30 years in good health.

To note about this clonotype: A single base separates this from a much larger clone, so it may be a read error. The chain uses TRBV29-1 and TRBJ1-5, with 9 positions matching TRBD1. The CDR3 loop spans 13 amino acids. In germline, CDR1 is SQVTM, CDR2 ANQGSEA. Written as DNA, the CDR3 is TGCAGGGTTGGACAGGGGATAGGGCAGCCCCAGCATTTT. It is translated as CRVGQGIGQPQHF.

This clonotype was recorded only once. V usage is TRBV27 and J usage is TRBJ2-1; D possibly corresponds to TRBD2 (6 bases). The germline gives CDR1 MNHEY, CDR2 SMNVEV (reference sequence). V was pared by 5 bases and J by 3 bases, with 23 bases between. The CDR3 is made up of 18 amino acids. The CDR3 is CASSPIDVGGGNYNEQFF. In DNA, the CDR3 is TGTGCCAGCAGTCCAATCGATGTGGGGGGAGGCAACTACAATGAGCAGTTCTTC.

The rearrangement links TRBV27 to TRBJ2-4; D perhaps matches TRBD1 (6 bases). Judging by the DNA end, TRBJ2-5 fits better; the J call may be wrong. The germline CDR1 and CDR2 sequences are MNHEY and SMNVEV (reference sequence). The CDR3 runs 14 residues. The CDR3 DNA is TGTGCCAGCAGTCAGACAGGATTGGGAGAGACCCAGTACTTC. It specifies CASSQTGLGETQYF.

The chain employs TRBV10-2 and TRBJ2-3; 13 nucleotides agree with TRBD2. The CDR3 sequence is 16 residues long. Germline CDR1 WSHSY, CDR2 SAAADI. J gave up 4 bases and V 2 bases, and 3 bases lay outside the gene matches. DNA of the CDR3: TGCGCCAGCAGTGAGAGACTAGCGGGAGGCCCAGATACGCAGTATTTT. This sequence encodes CASSERLAGGPDTQYF.

This sequence joins TRBV14 and TRBJ2-1; TRBD2 matches at 9 bases. The CDR3 has 15 residues. Trimming at V came to 5 bases and at J to 3 bases, leaving 5 bases not matched to a gene. Germline lookup yields CDR1 SGHDN and CDR2 FVKESK. DNA of the CDR3: TGTGCCAGCAGCAACCTAGCGGGAAACTACAATGAGCAGTTCTTC. As protein: CASSNLAGNYNEQFF.

The chain couples TRBV2 to TRBJ2-5; tentatively, D is TRBD2 (5 bases). The DNA end is a closer match to TRBJ2-7, so the J assignment may be wrong. Germline loops: CDR1 SNHLY, CDR2 FYNNEI. The CDR3 length is 13 residues. The CDR3 nucleotides read TGTGCCACACGGGAAGACGGTAATTCCGAGCAGTACTTC. As protein: CATREDGNSEQYF.

This chain links TRBV20-1 with TRBJ2-5, with 7 bases lining up with TRBD2. CDR3 size: 14 residues. Trimming cost V 6 bases and J 3 bases; bases outside gene matches: 10. Germline V gives CDR1 DFQATT, CDR2 SNEGSKA (reference sequence). The CDR3 DNA reads TGCAGTGCCCTCAGAACCAGCGGGGAAGAGACCCAGTACTTC. The encoded protein is CSALRTSGEETQYF.

This rearrangement joins TRBV5-1 to TRBJ2-5, with D hard to call. V was shortened by 2 bases and J by 5 bases, with 13 bases between the two germline ends. The CDR3 consists of 14 residues. CDR1 is SGHRS, CDR2 YFSETQ, per germline. CDR3 coding DNA: TGCGCCAGCAGCTTCGGCTACCCGGAGGAGACCCAGTACTTC. This gives the protein CASSFGYPEETQYF.

V usage is TRBV11-2 and J usage is TRBJ2-7; no clear D. The CDR3 has 15 amino acids. V was shortened by 4 bases and J by 2 bases, with 15 bases between the two germline ends. Germline lookup yields CDR1 SGHAT and CDR2 FQNNGV. CDR3 amino acids: CASSSIPGSTYEQYF. The DNA for the CDR3 is TGTGCCAGCAGCTCTATTCCGGGTTCTACCTACGAGCAGTACTTC.

This clonotype was seen only once. The rearrangement joins TRBV5-1 to TRBJ2-1; D call uncertain. This CDR3 spans 15 amino acids. V was shortened by 5 bases and J by 0 bases, with 12 bases between the two germline ends. Germline lookup yields CDR1 SGHRS and CDR2 YFSETQ. This CDR3 reads CASRSGVTSYNEQFF. As DNA, the CDR3 is TGCGCCAGCAGGAGTGGGGTGACCTCCTACAATGAGCAGTTCTTC.

J is TRBJ2-7 and V is TRBV28, with D maybe TRBD2 (6 bases). The ends were cut back, 6 bases at V and 4 bases at J, with 19 bases in the middle. This CDR3 spans 15 amino acids. The V gene's germline CDR1 is MDHEN and CDR2 SYDVKM. Here the CDR3 reads CASSQPGRGIYEQYF. DNA for the CDR3: TGTGCCAGCAGCCAACCGGGCCGCGGGATTTACGAGCAGTACTTC.

The chain is built from TRBV7-9 and TRBJ1-1; TRBD1 is a possible D gene (5 bases). The CDR3 consists of 15 residues. V was trimmed by 4 bases and J by 5 bases, leaving 17 bases between them. Germline lookup yields CDR1 SEHNR and CDR2 FQNEAQ (reference sequence). The DNA of the CDR3 is TGTGCCAGCAGCTCACTAAAGGCAGGGCGGACTGAAGCTTTCTTT. Translation: CASSSLKAGRTEAFF.

The chain couples TRBV29-1 to TRBJ1-2; no clear D gene. Germline CDR1 and CDR2: SQVTM and ANQGSEA. Trimming pared 7 bases from V and 0 bases from J, leaving 15 bases between. The CDR3 has 14 amino acids. The CDR3 is CSADGRPANYGYTF. CDR3 DNA sequence: TGCAGCGCTGATGGTAGGCCAGCTAACTATGGCTACACCTTC.

This chain connects TRBV9 to TRBJ2-7, with 7 nucleotides matching TRBD1. Looked up from germline, CDR1 is SGDLS and CDR2 is YYNGEE. The CDR3 has 14 amino acids. V lost 3 bases and J lost 3; bases outside the gene matches: 6. The CDR3 protein is CASSAEQGSYEQYF. The CDR3 coding sequence is TGTGCCAGCAGCGCGGAACAGGGGAGCTACGAGCAGTACTTC.

This clonotype was recorded a few times. The chain is built from TRBV11-1 and TRBJ2-3; 14 bases match TRBD2. Germline assignment: CDR1 SGHAT and CDR2 FQDESV (reference sequence). This CDR3 comprises 16 residues. With V trimmed by 4 bases and J by 1 base, 1 base remained unmatched. The CDR3 sequence: CASSWGLAGGTDTQYF. The CDR3 coding sequence is TGTGCCAGCAGCTGGGGACTAGCGGGGGGCACAGATACGCAGTATTTT.

This clonotype appeared a few times. The V gene is TRBV3-1, the J gene TRBJ2-1, with a possible D match to TRBD2 (6 bases). CDR1 and CDR2 (germline): LGHDT, YNNKEL (reference sequence). The CDR3 covers 15 residues. The V end was cut by 4 bases, the J end by 4 bases, with 14 bases between. CDR3 DNA sequence: TGTGCCAGCAGCCCGGTGGGAGGACTATACAATGAGCAGTTCTTC. As protein: CASSPVGGLYNEQFF.

This clonotype has a single count. This chain links TRBV7-9 with TRBJ2-7; no reliable D call. Germline V gives CDR1 SEHNR, CDR2 FQNEAQ (reference sequence). CDR3 length: 11 amino acids. Trimming took 10 bases from V and 1 from J, leaving 8 bases between them. The CDR3 protein is CAISVSYEQYF. CDR3 coding DNA: TGTGCCATTTCAGTGTCCTACGAGCAGTACTTC.

This clonotype was seen just once. The germline gene is not matched at one end of the junction; a read error may be the cause. This chain connects TRBV4-3 to TRBJ1-2; D gene ambiguous. The CDR3 extends over 18 amino acids. The germline CDR1 and CDR2 sequences are LGHNA and YSLEER. CDR3 nucleotide sequence: TGCGCCGGCAGCCATCATGCGTCTGGAGGGCCAGGCGGCTATGGCTACACCTTC. Translated: CAGSHHASGGPGGYGYTF.

V is TRBV4-2 and J is TRBJ2-2; 10 bases fit TRBD2. Trimming took 4 bases from V and 4 from J; bases not matched to a gene: 9. This CDR3 is 17 amino acids long. Germline V CDR1 and CDR2: LGHNA, YNFKEQ. The CDR3 DNA is TGTGCCAGCAGCCCCGGAATAGCGGGAGGCCTCACCGGGGAGCTGTTTTTT. Translation gives CASSPGIAGGLTGELFF.

CDR3: CASSAGDYSYNSPLHF. CDR3 bases: TGTGCCAGCAGCGCGGGAGATTACTCCTATAATTCACCCCTCCACTTT. The genes are TRBV9 and TRBJ1-6; no clear D. Germline values: CDR1 SGDLS, CDR2 YYNGEE. V dropped 3 bases and J dropped 0 bases, with 10 bases sitting between them. CDR3 size: 16 residues.

A few counts support this clonotype. The chain combines TRBV29-1 with TRBJ2-7; D is perhaps TRBD1 or TRBD2 (6 bases each). With 7 bases removed from V and 0 bases from J, the gap between germline ends came to 13 bases. Per the germline V gene, CDR1 is SQVTM and CDR2 is ANQGSEA. The CDR3 runs to 13 residues. The CDR3 loop is CSAVGGTSYEQYF. Written as DNA, the CDR3 is TGCAGCGCCGTCGGGGGCACCTCCTACGAGCAGTACTTC.